The 4 T cell receptor beta chains below all came from one sample that was sequenced in a study of vaccination and CD4 T cells after COVID-19. These receptors' antigens are unknown. The Oncomine TCR Beta short-read assay was what sequenced the DNA obtained from cultured CD4+ T cells. In TCRdb, the PCR reads were re-called with MiXCR into one record per CDR3 protein. The table has about 12,000 distinct CDR3 sequences, about half seen once. The treatment: approximately nine-day PBMC culture with coronavirus spike peptide pools or control peptides (ViraFEST assay). Sequenced sample: CD4+ T cells from blood, cultured in vitro. Receptors were obtained from a human donor who had recovered from COVID-19.

The V call is TRBV2, the J call TRBJ1-2; D ambiguous. This CDR3 has 13 residues. Trimming shortened V by 6 bases and J by 0 bases, and 8 bases separated the two germline ends. Per germline, CDR1 SNHLY and CDR2 FYNNEI. CDR3 amino acids: CASRPGPNYGYTF. DNA of the CDR3: TGTGCCAGCAGGCCCGGGCCTAACTATGGCTACACCTTC.

The genes are TRBV4-1 and TRBJ2-5; 8 nucleotides align to TRBD2. The CDR3 totals 15 residues. Trimming took 1 base from V and 5 from J; bases not matched to a gene: 6. Per germline, CDR1 MGHRA and CDR2 YSYEKL. The chain's CDR3 is CASSQGAGVSETQYF. The CDR3 nucleotides are TGCGCCAGCAGCCAAGGAGCGGGAGTATCCGAGACCCAGTACTTC.

This chain uses TRBV7-9 with TRBJ2-7, with 8 nucleotides matching TRBD2. V lost 5 bases and J lost 3; bases outside the gene matches: 12. The CDR3 sequence is 16 residues long. Germline CDR1 reads SEHNR; CDR2 reads FQNEAQ (reference sequence). The CDR3 coding sequence is TGTGCCAGCAGCCCAATTAGCGGGAAATACTACTACGAGCAGTACTTC. Amino acid sequence: CASSPISGKYYYEQYF.

The chain recombines TRBV5-1 with TRBJ2-5; 7 nucleotides match TRBD1. Per germline, CDR1 SGHRS and CDR2 YFSETQ. Trimming cost V 2 bases and J 5 bases; bases outside gene matches: 3. The CDR3 loop spans 13 amino acids. The CDR3 region has the DNA TGCGCCAGCAGCTTCGACAGGGCGGAGACCCAGTACTTC. Its protein product is CASSFDRAETQYF.